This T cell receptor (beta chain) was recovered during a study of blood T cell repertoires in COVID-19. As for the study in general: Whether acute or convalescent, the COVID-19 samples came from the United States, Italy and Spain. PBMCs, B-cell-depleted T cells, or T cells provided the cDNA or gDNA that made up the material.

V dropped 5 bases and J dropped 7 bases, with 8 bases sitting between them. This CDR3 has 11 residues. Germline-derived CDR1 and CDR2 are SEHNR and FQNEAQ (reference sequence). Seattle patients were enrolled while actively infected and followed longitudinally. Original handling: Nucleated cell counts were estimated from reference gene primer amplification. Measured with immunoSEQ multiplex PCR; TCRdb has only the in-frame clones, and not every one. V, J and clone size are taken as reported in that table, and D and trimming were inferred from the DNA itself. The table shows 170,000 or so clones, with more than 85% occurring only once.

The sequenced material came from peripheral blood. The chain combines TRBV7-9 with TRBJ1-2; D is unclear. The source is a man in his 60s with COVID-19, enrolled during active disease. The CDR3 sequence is CASSPTRGYTF. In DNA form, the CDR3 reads TGTGCCAGCAGCCCCACGCGTGGCTACACCTTC.